This TCR beta chain was found in a study of T cell responses to AZD1222 COVID-19 vaccine. At the level of the study: Second-dose groups at about 4 or about 12 weeks were pooled. The study's findings and limits: Spike-wide coverage was observed for vaccine-associated CD4 TCRs, with dominant responses at 160-218 and 743-854. Baseline seropositivity occurred in only six AZD1222 recipients. Possibly, clonal diversity was underestimated; donors were largely white British and included more females.

The data were produced by immunoSEQ multiplex PCR, yet TCRdb's version contains in-frame clones alone and is incomplete. The table has roughly 120,000 clones, around 93% seen once. CDR3 length: 13 amino acids. The germline V gene has CDR1 MNHEY and CDR2 SVGAGI. The V and J ends lost 10 bases and 2 bases, in that order; junction bases with no gene match: 8. Points on this clone: Its specificity is not known.

This specimen was peripheral blood, taken on day 0 of AZD1222 vaccination. The rearrangement links TRBV6-5 to TRBJ2-7; 7 bases are a match to TRBD2. The receptor comes from an adult in good health. CDR3 in amino acids: CATLTSSAYEQYF. In DNA form, the CDR3 reads TGTGCCACTTTGACTAGCTCAGCCTACGAGCAGTACTTC.